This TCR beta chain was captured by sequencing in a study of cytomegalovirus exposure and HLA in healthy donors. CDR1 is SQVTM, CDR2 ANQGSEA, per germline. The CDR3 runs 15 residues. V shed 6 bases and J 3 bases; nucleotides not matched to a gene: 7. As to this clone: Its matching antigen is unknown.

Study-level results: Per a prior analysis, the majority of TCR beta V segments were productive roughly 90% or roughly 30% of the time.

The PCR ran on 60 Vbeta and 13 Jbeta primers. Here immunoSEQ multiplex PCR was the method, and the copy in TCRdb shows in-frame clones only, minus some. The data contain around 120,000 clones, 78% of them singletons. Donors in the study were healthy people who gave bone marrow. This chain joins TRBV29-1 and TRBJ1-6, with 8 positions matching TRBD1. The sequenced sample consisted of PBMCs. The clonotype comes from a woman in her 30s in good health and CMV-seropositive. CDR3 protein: CSVRTGYGYNSPLHF. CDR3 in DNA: TGCAGCGTCAGGACAGGGTATGGCTATAATTCACCCCTCCACTTT.